This TCR beta chain is drawn from a study of shared T cell receptors in the human thymus. Between the trimmed V and J ends, which lost 5 bases and 10 bases, there was a span of 16 bases. Germline V gene data show CDR1 as SGHNT and CDR2 as YYREEE (reference sequence). The CDR3 sequence is 14 residues long. TCRdb's table, derived via immunoSEQ multiplex PCR, lists solely in-frame clones and lacks some. The table lists some 700,000 clones, approximately 85% of them singletons, with under 0.012% in the top ten. A further study also used this sample, focusing on human thymus T cells. That source adds: The donor group consisted of healthy Finnish infants who were having corrective surgery for congenital heart defects. Surgeons resected thymus tissue during corrective heart surgery. Gene usage for V and J segments appeared biased in thymic and blood repertoires. Overlap was high between thymic repertoires from unrelated individuals, as reported in related research.

The sequenced sample was thymocytes. The chain carries TRBV5-4 and TRBJ1-6; D is perhaps TRBD1 (6 bases). The TCR sequence derives from a girl younger than two with a congenital heart defect. CDR3 sequence reads: CASSSDRHGSPLHF. The DNA for the CDR3 is TGTGCCAGCAGTTCCGACAGGCATGGATCACCCCTCCACTTT.